Sequencing of this T cell receptor beta chain was carried out in a study of cytomegalovirus exposure and HLA in healthy donors. This CDR3 has 13 amino acids. Germline V gene sequence: CDR1 SNHLY, CDR2 FYNNEI. The J segment lost 10 bases and the V segment lost 2 bases, leaving 1 base of the junction unmatched. Assay: immunoSEQ multiplex PCR; the TCRdb copy retains only in-frame clones and omits some. The table shows over 130,000 clones, with around 87% occurring only once. This chain joins TRBV2 and TRBJ2-1; TRBD2 aligns across 11 bases. The clonotype was recovered from a man younger than 35 in good health and CMV-seropositive. Sequencing input: PBMCs. The CDR3 loop reads CASSELAGGEQFF. CDR3 coding DNA: TGTGCCAGCAGTGAACTAGCGGGGGGCGAGCAGTTCTTC.